This paragraph reports one T cell receptor (beta chain). The antigen remains undetermined. Time point given: newly diagnosed GD, antithyroid drugs for less than 3 months. With RNA extracted from PBMCs as input, the TCR library was made. Xi'an, China, was home to the endocrinology department that provided patients. The length of the CDR3 is 17 residues. Looked up from germline, CDR1 is SGHTS and CDR2 is YDEGEE. V was shortened by 2 bases and J by 3 bases, with 17 bases between the two germline ends. The record originates from a study of regulatory T cells in long-lasting Graves disease. Overall study results and limits: Peripheral blood was the sole material, not thyroid tissue.

CDR3-region Arm-PCR and iRepertoire HTBI primers produced the TCR beta libraries. TCRdb re-called the multiplex PCR reads through MiXCR, storing one row per CDR3 protein. The sample has over 350,000 distinct CDR3 sequences, approximately 15% seen once. Separately, the same data were catalogued under a study of T cells in Graves' hyperthyroidism and ophthalmopathy.

This clonotype originated in a woman aged 40 to 55 with Graves disease. Sequences were derived from peripheral blood mononuclear cells (PBMCs), sampled at new diagnosis, from a patient treated with antithyroid drugs. The chain couples TRBV5-8 to TRBJ2-2; D might be TRBD2 (5 bases). This CDR3 is CASSFGLRAGYTGELFF. DNA of the CDR3: TGTGCCAGCAGCTTTGGTCTGAGGGCTGGATACACCGGGGAGCTGTTTTTT.